Shown below are 17 T cell receptor beta chains from a single sample sequenced in a study of T cells after yellow fever vaccination. Using its own MiXCR run on the 5' RACE reads, TCRdb lists one record per CDR3 protein. The repertoire holds about 300,000 distinct CDR3 sequences, with approximately 10% as singletons. The material sequenced was CD4+ T cells sorted from PBMCs, taken 5 days after the yellow fever booster vaccination. The receptor source for this set is a man younger than 35 who received the YFV17D yellow fever vaccine.

This clonotype was seen only a few times. The CDR3 region is CSARDATLVAEAFF. CDR3 in DNA: TGCAGTGCTAGAGACGCAACTTTGGTGGCTGAAGCTTTCTTT. The rearrangement links TRBV20-1 to TRBJ1-1, with unresolved D. CDR3 size: 14 residues. From germline, CDR1 is DFQATT and CDR2 SNEGSKA (reference sequence). V was pared by 0 bases and J by 6 bases, with 14 bases between.

The rearrangement joins TRBV20-1 to TRBJ2-2, with D uncertain. Germline V CDR1 and CDR2: DFQATT, SNEGSKA (reference sequence). The ends were cut back, 0 bases at V and 5 bases at J, with 16 bases in the middle. This CDR3 has 16 amino acids. DNA of the CDR3: TGCAGTGCTAGAGATAGGAAGGACCTAAGGACCGGGGAGCTGTTTTTT. Translated: CSARDRKDLRTGELFF.

The V and J genes are TRBV5-6 and TRBJ2-5; perhaps TRBD1 as D (6 bases). The CDR3 has 14 amino acids. The germline CDR1 and CDR2 sequences are SGHDT and YYEEEE. Trimming removed 4 bases at V and 9 bases at J, with 19 bases between. The CDR3 nucleotides read TGTGCCAGCAGCAGTATCGACAGGTTCGGGTCCCAGTACTTC. Protein sequence: CASSSIDRFGSQYF.

This clonotype was counted a few times. The chain links TRBV7-9 to TRBJ1-2; D uncertain. Germline assignment: CDR1 SEHNR and CDR2 FQNEAQ (reference sequence). V dropped 5 bases and J dropped 7 bases, with 11 bases sitting between them. The CDR3 is 12 amino acids. CDR3 region: CASSGPGFGYTF. CDR3 bases: TGTGCCAGCAGCGGGCCGGGGTTTGGCTACACCTTC.

This clonotype has only a few counts. Germline is not matched at one junction end, which may reflect a read error. The V and J genes are TRBV5-1 and TRBJ1-2; D perhaps matches TRBD1 (5 bases). Germline V lookup: CDR1 SGHRS, CDR2 YFSETQ. The CDR3 covers 13 residues. The CDR3 here is CASSSNTEAGPFF. The CDR3 coding sequence is TGCGCCAGCAGCTCGAACACTGAGGCAGGGCCCTTCTTC.

This chain joins TRBV5-1 and TRBJ1-2, with D hard to call. CDR1 is SGHRS and CDR2 is YFSETQ in the germline V gene. V dropped 1 base and J dropped 2 bases, with 15 bases sitting between them. The CDR3 has 16 amino acids. The CDR3 nucleotides are TGCGCCAGCAGCTTGTTCAGCGAGGAGAGGAACTATGGCTACACCTTC. This encodes CASSLFSEERNYGYTF.

The sample holds one count of this clonotype. V is TRBV28 and J is TRBJ2-3; D is possibly TRBD2 (5 bases). CDR3 length: 15 amino acids. Germline V CDR1 and CDR2: MDHEN, SYDVKM. The V and J ends lost 2 bases and 8 bases respectively, with 17 bases between them. DNA for the CDR3: TGTGCCAGCAGTTTACAGTCCACTCCACGGGGTACGCAGTATTTT. Translating it yields CASSLQSTPRGTQYF. The complete variable domain, with remaining parts taken from reference TRBV28 and TRBJ2-3, reads DVKVTQSSRYLVKRTGEKVFLECVQDMDHENMFWYRQDPGLGLRLIYFSYDVKMKEKGDIPEGYSVSREKKERFSLILESASTNQTSMYLCASSLQSTPRGTQYFGPGTRLTVL.

V gene TRBV7-2 combines with J gene TRBJ1-5; D gene ambiguous. The germline V and J ends were trimmed by 2 bases and 6 bases, with 11 bases remaining between them. Germline V lookup: CDR1 SGHTA, CDR2 FQGNSA. CDR3 length: 14 amino acids. The CDR3 is CASSLSGLSQPQHF. In DNA, the CDR3 is TGTGCCAGCAGCTTATCGGGTCTTAGTCAGCCCCAGCATTTT.

The rearrangement uses TRBV20-1 and TRBJ1-1; no definite D call. Germline V gives CDR1 DFQATT, CDR2 SNEGSKA (reference sequence). V was trimmed by 6 bases and J by 1 base, leaving 6 bases between them. This CDR3 spans 11 amino acids. Here the CDR3 DNA reads TGCAGTGCGTCCCCGAACACTGAAGCTTTCTTT. Translating gives CSASPNTEAFF.

The J gene is TRBJ2-3, the V gene TRBV7-9; 9 nucleotides agree with TRBD1. The CDR3 totals 14 residues. Losses at the gene ends were 5 bases for V and 4 bases for J; bases not matched to a gene: 4. Germline CDR1 is SEHNR and CDR2 is FQNEAQ (reference sequence). CDR3 in amino acids: CASSRQGGADTQYF. The CDR3 region has the DNA TGTGCCAGCAGCCGACAGGGGGGAGCAGATACGCAGTATTTT.

The CDR3 sequence: CATGQGGDTQYF. CDR3 in DNA: TGTGCCACAGGACAGGGAGGAGATACGCAGTATTTT. The chain is built from TRBV4-2 and TRBJ2-3, with 8 positions matching TRBD1. The CDR3 is 12 amino acids. The germline gives CDR1 LGHNA, CDR2 YNFKEQ. The V gene end was trimmed by 10 bases and the J gene end by 5 bases; junction bases not matched to a gene: 5.

A few counts support this clonotype. The rearrangement links TRBV18 to TRBJ2-1; no clear D gene. Trimming took 3 bases from V and 8 from J, leaving 11 bases between them. Germline assignment: CDR1 KGHSH and CDR2 LQKENI. There are 13 residues in the CDR3. CDR3 residues: CASSPVLLHEQFF. Written as DNA, the CDR3 is TGTGCCAGCTCACCCGTCCTTCTCCATGAGCAGTTCTTC.

The CDR3 DNA reads TGTGCCACCAGCAGCCCGGGGGGGCCTAAGGAGACCCAGTACTTC. Translated: CATSSPGGPKETQYF. The rearrangement links TRBV15 to TRBJ2-5, with 8 positions matching TRBD2. V lost 3 bases and J lost 5; bases outside the gene matches: 8. Germline lookup yields CDR1 LNHNV and CDR2 YYDKDF (reference sequence). There are 15 residues in the CDR3.

The chain joins TRBV5-1 to TRBJ2-3, with D tentatively TRBD2 (6 bases). This CDR3 is 17 amino acids long. Trimming took off 0 bases at V and 6 bases at J, with 20 bases between the two ends. Germline-derived CDR1 and CDR2 are SGHRS and YFSETQ. CDR3 nucleotide sequence: TGCGCCAGCAGCTTGGCGGTTGACGGCGCGGGACCGGATACGCAGTATTTT. This codes for CASSLAVDGAGPDTQYF.

This clonotype was seen only a few times. The chain uses TRBV7-9 and TRBJ2-3; 14 positions match TRBD2. Per the germline V gene, CDR1 is SEHNR and CDR2 is FQNEAQ (reference sequence). The trim removed 5 bases at V and 3 bases at J, leaving 7 bases unmatched. This CDR3 is 17 amino acids long. The CDR3 here is CASSLRLAGGLTDTQYF. CDR3 nucleotides: TGTGCCAGCAGCCTACGACTAGCGGGGGGGCTGACAGATACGCAGTATTTT.

This clonotype was seen ten or more times. This sequence joins TRBV30 and TRBJ2-1; 9 nucleotides match TRBD2. The CDR3 is 15 amino acids. Trimming at V came to 1 base and at J to 4 bases, leaving 5 bases not matched to a gene. Germline V gene data show CDR1 as GTSNPN and CDR2 as SVGIG (reference sequence). The CDR3 sequence is CAWSETSGLYNEQFF. CDR3 DNA: TGTGCCTGGAGTGAAACTAGCGGGCTATACAATGAGCAGTTCTTC. Based on the CDR3 plus reference TRBV30 and TRBJ2-1, the full variable domain is SQTIHQWPATLVQPVGSPLSLECTVEGTSNPNLYWYRQAAGRGLQLLFYSVGIGQISSEVPQNLSASRPQDRQFILSSKKLLLSDSGFYLCAWSETSGLYNEQFFGPGTRLTVL.

The chain carries TRBV29-1 and TRBJ1-5; tentative D call: TRBD1 (6 bases). The germline V gene encodes CDR1 SQVTM and CDR2 ANQGSEA. The CDR3 extends over 13 amino acids. Trimming removed 7 bases from V and 5 bases from J, with 15 bases in between. The CDR3 reads CSALTGQDQPQHF. The CDR3 DNA reads as TGCAGCGCCTTAACAGGGCAGGATCAGCCCCAGCATTTT. Supplemented by reference TRBV29-1 and TRBJ1-5, the full variable domain reads SAVISQKPSRDICQRGTSLTIQCQVDSQVTMMFWYRQQPGQSLTLIATANQGSEATYESGFVIDKFPISRPNLTFSTLTVSNMSPEDSSIYLCSALTGQDQPQHFGDGTRLSIL.